This paragraph covers one T cell receptor beta chain sequence. Its specificity is not known. CDR1 MNHEY and CDR2 SMNVEV come from the germline V gene (reference sequence). Unmatched junction bases numbered 3, after V lost 6 bases and J lost 7 bases. The CDR3 totals 13 residues. The table came from immunoSEQ multiplex PCR; TCRdb's copy has only in-frame clones and leaves some out. Among more than 60,000 clones listed, around 89% were seen once. A history of autoimmune disease or systemic immunosuppression excluded patients. This sample was included in a study of OX40 agonist ivuxolimab in advanced cancers. Whole-study context: Recorded diagnoses for dose-escalation patients were hepatocellular carcinoma, melanoma, renal cell or head and neck cancer. The eligibility criteria allowed prior anti-PD-1, anti-PD-L1 or anti-CTLA-4 therapy, and under 50% had some. Findings and limits, study-wide: Circulating CD4+ and CD8+ T cells showed clonal expansion by week 6 at 0.1 to 3.0 mg/kg.

This sequence joins TRBV27 and TRBJ1-4, with 9 bases aligning to TRBD1. Sequenced material: CD4+ or CD8+ T cells sorted from blood, taken in a trial of the OX40 agonist ivuxolimab. The receptor's source is an adult with an advanced solid tumor such as melanoma, head and neck, liver or kidney cancer. The CDR3 reads CASSRDRAEKLFF. DNA for the CDR3: TGTGCCAGCAGCCGGGACAGGGCTGAAAAACTGTTTTTT.